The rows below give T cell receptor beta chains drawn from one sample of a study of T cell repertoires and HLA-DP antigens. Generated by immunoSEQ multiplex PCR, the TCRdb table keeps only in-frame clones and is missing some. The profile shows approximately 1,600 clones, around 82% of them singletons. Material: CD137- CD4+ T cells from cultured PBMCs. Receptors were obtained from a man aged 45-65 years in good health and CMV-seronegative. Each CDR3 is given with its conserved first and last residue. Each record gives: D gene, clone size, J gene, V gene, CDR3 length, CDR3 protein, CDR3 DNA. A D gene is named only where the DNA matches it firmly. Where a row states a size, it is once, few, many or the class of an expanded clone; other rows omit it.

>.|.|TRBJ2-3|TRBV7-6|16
CASSLAFSGGTDTQYF
TGTGCCAGCAGCTTAGCGTTTAGCGGAGGCACAGATACGCAGTATTTT
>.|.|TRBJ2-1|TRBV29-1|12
CSVEEAGYEQFF
TGCAGCGTTGAAGAGGCTGGCTATGAGCAGTTCTTC
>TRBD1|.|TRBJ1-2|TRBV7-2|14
CASSFRRGRSGYTF
TGTGCCAGCAGCTTTCGTAGGGGGCGAAGTGGCTACACCTTC
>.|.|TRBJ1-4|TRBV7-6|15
CASSPTPATNEKLFF
TGTGCCAGCAGCCCGACCCCAGCGACTAATGAAAAACTGTTTTTT
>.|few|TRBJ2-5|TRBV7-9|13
CASSQGPTGTQYF
TGTGCCAGCAGCCAAGGGCCGACGGGGACCCAGTACTTC
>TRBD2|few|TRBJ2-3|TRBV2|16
CASSERIAGGREAQYF
TGTGCCAGCAGTGAAAGGATAGCGGGAGGCCGGGAGGCGCAGTATTTT
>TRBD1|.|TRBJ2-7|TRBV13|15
CASSWTGALSYEQYF
TGTGCCAGCAGCTGGACAGGGGCCCTCTCCTACGAGCAGTACTTC
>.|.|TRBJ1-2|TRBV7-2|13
CASSFKRGLGYTF
TGTGCCAGCAGCTTTAAGAGGGGCCTGGGCTACACCTTC
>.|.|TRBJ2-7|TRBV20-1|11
CSARQSYEQYF
TGCAGTGCTAGGCAGAGTTACGAGCAGTACTTC
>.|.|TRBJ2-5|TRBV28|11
CASSRRETQYF
TGTGCCAGCAGTAGGCGGGAGACCCAGTACTTC
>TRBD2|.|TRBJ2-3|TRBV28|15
CASSSLAGRADTQYF
TGTGCCAGCAGTTCCCTAGCGGGAAGGGCAGATACGCAGTATTTT
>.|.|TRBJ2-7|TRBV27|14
CASSPSRGPYEQYF
TGTGCCAGCAGCCCTTCTCGAGGTCCCTACGAGCAGTACTTC
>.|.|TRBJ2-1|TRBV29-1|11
CSVDRASEQFF
TGCAGCGTTGACAGGGCAAGCGAGCAGTTCTTC
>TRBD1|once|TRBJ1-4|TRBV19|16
CASSVPGQGAREKLFF
TGTGCCAGTAGCGTCCCGGGACAGGGGGCTCGAGAAAAACTGTTTTTT
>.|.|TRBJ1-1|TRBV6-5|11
CASSERTEAFF
TGTGCCAGCAGTGAGCGCACTGAAGCTTTCTTT
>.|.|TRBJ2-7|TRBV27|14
CASSPVQFSYEQYF
TGTGCCAGCAGCCCAGTACAGTTCTCCTACGAGCAGTACTTC
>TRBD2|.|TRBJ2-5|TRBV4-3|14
CASSQDLVGGSQYF
TGCGCCAGCAGCCAAGATCTGGTCGGGGGGTCCCAGTACTTC
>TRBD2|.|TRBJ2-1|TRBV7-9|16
CASTLRARGGYNEQFF
TGTGCCAGCACCTTACGGGCCCGGGGGGGGTACAATGAGCAGTTCTTC
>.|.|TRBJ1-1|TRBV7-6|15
CASSLFDGENTEAFF
TGTGCCAGCAGCTTATTTGATGGGGAGAACACTGAAGCTTTCTTT
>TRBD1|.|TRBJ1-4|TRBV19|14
CASRSTGGTGWLFF
TGTGCCAGTAGATCGACAGGGGGCACTGGATGGCTGTTTTTT
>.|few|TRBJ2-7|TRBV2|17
CASTKDNSLVSTYEQYF
TGTGCCAGCACCAAAGATAATTCCTTGGTAAGCACCTACGAGCAGTACTTC
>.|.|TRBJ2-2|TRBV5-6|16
CASSLVGRVGPGSCFF
.
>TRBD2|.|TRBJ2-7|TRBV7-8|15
CASSPGLSSSYEQYF
TGTGCCAGCAGCCCGGGACTATCGAGCTCCTACGAGCAGTACTTC
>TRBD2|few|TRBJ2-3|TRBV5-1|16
CASSDGGTSVADTQYF
TGCGCCAGCAGCGATGGTGGGACTAGCGTAGCAGATACGCAGTATTTT
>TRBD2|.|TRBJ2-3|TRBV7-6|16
CASSLGTSGGTDTQYF
TGTGCCAGCAGCCTTGGGACTAGCGGGGGGACAGATACGCAGTATTTT
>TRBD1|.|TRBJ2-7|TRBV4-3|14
CASSRTGGIDEQYF
TGCGCCAGCAGCCGGACAGGGGGTATCGACGAGCAGTACTTC
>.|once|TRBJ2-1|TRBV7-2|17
CASSLAPSRATYNEQFF
TGTGCCAGCAGCTTAGCCCCATCTAGAGCCACATACAATGAGCAGTTCTTC
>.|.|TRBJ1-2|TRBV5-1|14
CASSLGSRVGGYTF
TGCGCCAGCAGCTTGGGATCAAGAGTGGGGGGCTACACCTTC